The 25 T cell receptor beta chains listed next were all sequenced from one sample in a study of T cell repertoires in cytomegalovirus infection. A single record per CDR3 protein comes from TCRdb applying MiXCR to the reads. This table has 150,000 to 200,000 distinct CDR3 sequences, roughly 15% appearing once. Sample: CD8+ T cells from PBMCs. The receptors shown here come from a human donor in good health (CMV status not recorded). Some clones in this sample may be carry-over from other donors' samples.

This clonotype was counted between two and nine times. The chain has TRBV7-2 and TRBJ2-2; 10 nucleotides align to TRBD2. The V gene end was trimmed by 4 bases and the J gene end by 6 bases; junction bases not matched to a gene: 8. This CDR3 region has 16 residues. Per the germline V gene, CDR1 is SGHTA and CDR2 is FQGNSA. CDR3 nucleotide sequence: TGTGCCAGCAGCTGGATAGCGGGGGGTCAGTCCGGGGAGCTGTTTTTT. This sequence encodes CASSWIAGGQSGELFF.

The V call is TRBV7-2, the J call TRBJ2-1; TRBD2 aligns across 11 bases. V trimming: 1 base; J trimming: 8 bases; junction bases outside the gene matches: 7. The CDR3 is made up of 16 amino acids. The germline V gene has CDR1 SGHTA and CDR2 FQGNSA. The CDR3 bases are TGTGCCAGCAGCTTAGGGATAGCGGGGGGGCCATATGAGCAGTTCTTC. It yields the protein CASSLGIAGGPYEQFF.

This clonotype was recorded only once. The rearrangement uses TRBV6-2 or TRBV6-3 and TRBJ1-1; D is unclear. The CDR3 has 17 amino acids. CDR1 and CDR2 (germline): MNHEY, SVGEGT. V was pared by 6 bases and J by 0 bases, with 20 bases between. CDR3 bases: TGTGCCAGCAGCCTCGACACAAAGGTATTCATGAACACTGAAGCTTTCTTT. Encoded protein: CASSLDTKVFMNTEAFF.

Many counts were recorded for this clonotype. The V and J genes are TRBV7-8 and TRBJ1-6, with a weak D call TRBD1 (5 bases). The CDR3 runs 17 residues. Germline values: CDR1 SGHVS, CDR2 FQNEAQ. Trimming pared 0 bases from V and 2 bases from J, leaving 11 bases between. CDR3 coding DNA: TGTGCCAGCAGCTTAGCTCGATCAGGGCCCTATAATTCACCCCTCCACTTT. The encoded protein is CASSLARSGPYNSPLHF.

The rearrangement uses TRBV6-5 and TRBJ2-1, with TRBD2 matching over 11 bases. CDR1 and CDR2 (germline): MNHEY, SVGAGI. Unmatched junction bases numbered 7, after V lost 2 bases and J lost 7 bases. The length of the CDR3 is 16 residues. CDR3 amino acids: CASSYRGTSGLNEQFF. The CDR3, as DNA: TGTGCCAGCAGTTACCGGGGGACTAGCGGACTGAATGAGCAGTTCTTC.

CDR3 DNA: TGTGCCAGCAGTTACGGAGGTTATGAGCAGTTCTTC. Protein product: CASSYGGYEQFF. V gene TRBV6-2 or TRBV6-3 combines with J gene TRBJ2-1, with a possible D match to TRBD2 (5 bases). The CDR3 is 12 residues long. Germline values: CDR1 MNHEY, CDR2 SVGEGT. The V end was cut by 2 bases, the J end by 8 bases, with 7 bases between.

This clonotype was counted ten times or more. The chain carries TRBV7-8 and TRBJ1-5, with 7 bases fitting TRBD1. Germline CDR1 is SGHVS and CDR2 is FQNEAQ. J gave up 4 bases and V 4 bases, and 10 bases lay outside the gene matches. The CDR3 runs 16 residues. The CDR3: CASSSDMRGRNQPQHF. The CDR3 region has the DNA TGTGCCAGCAGCTCCGATATGAGGGGGCGAAATCAGCCCCAGCATTTT.

The rearrangement joins TRBV7-9 to TRBJ2-7; D is possibly TRBD1 (6 bases). CDR1 and CDR2 from the germline V gene are SEHNR and FQNEAQ (reference sequence). Trimming took off 2 bases at V and 3 bases at J, with 14 bases between the two ends. The CDR3 loop spans 15 amino acids. CDR3 residues: CASSLSGADGYEQYF. CDR3 nucleotides: TGTGCCAGCAGCTTATCAGGGGCGGATGGCTACGAGCAGTACTTC.

V gene TRBV7-8 combines with J gene TRBJ2-1, with a tentative D call TRBD1 (7 bases). Germline CDR1 reads SGHVS; CDR2 reads FQNEAQ. This CDR3 is built from 13 residues. With 8 bases removed from V and 4 bases from J, the gap between germline ends came to 12 bases. The CDR3 sequence is CASGGTAYNEQFF. In DNA form, the CDR3 reads TGTGCCAGCGGGGGGACAGCGTACAATGAGCAGTTCTTC.

The V call is TRBV29-1, the J call TRBJ1-2; D is uncertain. The CDR3 has 16 amino acids. V was trimmed by 0 bases and J by 4 bases, leaving 18 bases between them. Germline V gene sequence: CDR1 SQVTM, CDR2 ANQGSEA. This CDR3 is CSVEDGRLQSFYGYTF. CDR3 sequence (DNA): TGCAGCGTTGAAGATGGGAGGCTCCAATCTTTCTATGGCTACACCTTC.

This clonotype was observed a few times. The chain employs TRBV6-2 or TRBV6-3 and TRBJ1-2, with 9 positions matching TRBD1. Germline V gene lookup returns CDR1 MNHEY and CDR2 SVGEGT. V lost 5 bases, J lost 8 bases, and 6 bases stayed unmatched. The CDR3 covers 13 residues. CDR3 sequence: CASSPWTGDGYTF. The CDR3 DNA is TGTGCCAGCAGTCCGTGGACAGGGGACGGCTACACCTTC.

This clonotype was seen a handful of times. The V gene is TRBV27, the J gene TRBJ2-7; 9 bases fit TRBD2. The CDR3 is made up of 15 amino acids. V shed 5 bases, J shed 0 bases, and the junction held 5 bases outside the gene matches. CDR1 MNHEY and CDR2 SMNVEV come from the germline V gene (reference sequence). The CDR3 sequence: CASSIISGSSYEQYF. CDR3 bases: TGTGCCAGCAGTATCATTAGCGGGAGCTCCTACGAGCAGTACTTC.

This clonotype has a handful of counts. V usage is TRBV7-9 and J usage is TRBJ1-4; D is ambiguous. The CDR3 has 13 residues. Germline CDR1 is SEHNR and CDR2 is FQNEAQ (reference sequence). With 5 bases removed from V and 8 bases from J, the gap between germline ends came to 12 bases. CDR3 residues: CASSQKKGEKLFF. In DNA form, the CDR3 reads TGTGCCAGCAGCCAAAAGAAGGGCGAAAAACTGTTTTTT.

The CDR3 nucleotides are TGTGCCAGCAGTCTTGGGACTAGTGACGATGAGCAGTTCTTC. Encoded protein: CASSLGTSDDEQFF. The chain joins TRBV28 to TRBJ2-1, with TRBD2 matching over 8 bases. The V segment lost 5 bases and the J segment 8 bases; nucleotides outside the gene matches: 8. Germline V gene sequence: CDR1 MDHEN, CDR2 SYDVKM. CDR3 length: 14 residues.

In this sample, this clonotype turned up a few times. The chain joins TRBV6-2 or TRBV6-3 to TRBJ1-1, with D uncertain. Germline V gene lookup returns CDR1 MNHEY and CDR2 SVGEGT. With 0 bases removed from V and 3 bases from J, the gap between germline ends came to 20 bases. The CDR3 length is 18 residues. CDR3 protein: CASSYSMLDVRSDTEAFF. CDR3 bases: TGTGCCAGCAGTTACTCTATGCTGGACGTTAGGTCGGACACTGAAGCTTTCTTT.

This clonotype was seen more than once but under ten times. This rearrangement joins TRBV20-1 to TRBJ1-1; possibly TRBD1 for D (6 bases). Trimming pared 4 bases from V and 7 bases from J, leaving 13 bases between. CDR3 length: 12 residues. From germline, CDR1 is DFQATT and CDR2 SNEGSKA (reference sequence). The CDR3 sequence is CSAMTGLNEAFF. The CDR3 DNA reads TGCAGTGCTATGACAGGATTAAATGAAGCTTTCTTT.

This clonotype turned up a few times. This chain uses TRBV10-2 with TRBJ1-6, with no clear D. CDR1 is WSHSY and CDR2 is SAAADI in the germline V gene. The length of the CDR3 is 14 residues. V lost 6 bases to trimming and J lost 7 bases, with 13 bases between them. The DNA of the CDR3 is TGCGCCAGCAGCAACTCGGACGGGAATTCACCCCTCCACTTT. It specifies CASSNSDGNSPLHF.

The V call is TRBV29-1, the J call TRBJ1-1; a weak D match, TRBD1 (6 bases). V lost 4 bases to trimming and J lost 5 bases, with 14 bases between them. The CDR3 extends over 13 amino acids. CDR1 is SQVTM, CDR2 ANQGSEA, per germline. CDR3 nucleotide sequence: TGCAGCGTTGCGTCAGGGGCTAATACTGAAGCTTTCTTT. Translating gives CSVASGANTEAFF.

This clonotype has only a few counts. The V and J genes are TRBV14 and TRBJ2-7; TRBD1 matches 9 bases. The CDR3 covers 16 residues. V was pared by 4 bases and J by 7 bases, with 14 bases of the junction left unmatched. Germline V gene lookup returns CDR1 SGHDN and CDR2 FVKESK. CDR3 protein: CASSPAPGQGAWEQYF. In DNA, the CDR3 is TGTGCCAGCAGCCCAGCGCCGGGACAGGGCGCTTGGGAGCAGTACTTC.

This chain uses TRBV4-3 with TRBJ1-2; TRBD1 matches at 7 bases. The CDR3 consists of 15 residues. Per germline, CDR1 LGHNA and CDR2 YSLEER. Trimming cost V 4 bases and J 2 bases; bases outside gene matches: 7. The CDR3 here is CASSPTFRGNYGYTF. The DNA for the CDR3 is TGCGCCAGCAGCCCTACTTTCAGGGGGAACTATGGCTACACCTTC.

On this clonotype itself: A read error may account for a junction end that differs from germline. This rearrangement joins TRBV4-1 to TRBJ2-7; D possibly corresponds to TRBD1 (5 bases). The CDR3 consists of 15 residues. CDR1 and CDR2 (germline): MGHRA, YSYEKL. The CDR3 is CASSQERGTPYEQYF. In DNA form, the CDR3 reads TGTGCCAGCAGCCAAGAAAGGGGTACCCCCTACGAGCAGTACTTC.

The chain carries TRBV7-8 and TRBJ2-5, with 9 bases that match TRBD1. CDR1 is SGHVS and CDR2 is FQNEAQ in the germline V gene. The CDR3 sequence is 15 residues long. V shed 5 bases, J shed 5 bases, and the junction held 9 bases outside the gene matches. CDR3 in amino acids: CASSITGGFRETQYF. For the CDR3, the DNA is TGTGCCAGCAGCATTACAGGGGGCTTTAGGGAGACCCAGTACTTC.

This chain links TRBV20-1 with TRBJ2-1; D ambiguous. Germline V gene lookup returns CDR1 DFQATT and CDR2 SNEGSKA (reference sequence). The CDR3 has 14 amino acids. V lost 1 base and J lost 4, with 11 bases in between. The CDR3 DNA sequence: TGCAGTGCTAGAGCCCCCTACGAGTACAATGAGCAGTTCTTC. Translating it yields CSARAPYEYNEQFF.

V usage is TRBV6-2 or TRBV6-3 and J usage is TRBJ1-1; unclear D gene. The germline V and J ends were trimmed by 6 bases and 9 bases, with 20 bases remaining between them. The V gene's germline CDR1 is MNHEY and CDR2 SVGEGT. The length of the CDR3 is 14 residues. As DNA, the CDR3 is TGTGCCAGCAGCCTAAGCCCCTCCGGGGTCCAAGCTTTCTTT. This sequence encodes CASSLSPSGVQAFF.

This rearrangement joins TRBV20-1 to TRBJ2-7, with TRBD1 matching over 9 bases. V shed 3 bases and J 1 base; nucleotides not matched to a gene: 13. This CDR3 has 17 residues. Germline V CDR1 and CDR2: DFQATT, SNEGSKA (reference sequence). CDR3 nucleotides: TGCAGTGCTAGTGGTTCCGGGACAGGGAGAAGGTCCTACGAGCAGTACTTC. Its protein is CSASGSGTGRRSYEQYF.